These 18 T cell receptor beta chains were sequenced from one sample in a study of blood T cell repertoires in COVID-19 (dated by TCRdb to 2018 to 2020). The library was built by means of the immunoSEQ multiplex PCR assay. Imported from immuneACCESS, the table was reduced by TCRdb to in-frame sequences with V and J called. These copies leave out some clones; in studies compared against another copy, an unresolved V gene accounts for under half, and the cause of the remainder is not known. The sample records around 200,000 clones, around 75% of which are singletons. The ten largest clones take up approximately 5.9% of the sample. Material: peripheral blood. The receptors shown here come from a woman in her thirties or forties with COVID-19, enrolled during active disease.

This clone showed up just a few times. The V call is TRBV7-2, the J call TRBJ2-3, with 14 bases aligning to TRBD2. This CDR3 contains 18 residues. J gave up 2 bases and V 5 bases, and 9 bases lay outside the gene matches. CDR1 is SGHTA and CDR2 is FQGNSA in the germline V gene. The CDR3 is CASSPGLAGVYVTDTQYF. Written as DNA, the CDR3 is TGTGCCAGCAGCCCGGGACTAGCGGGAGTATATGTCACAGATACGCAGTATTTT.

J is TRBJ2-2 and V is TRBV19; 9 bases align to TRBD1. CDR3 size: 15 residues. Looked up from germline, CDR1 is LNHDA and CDR2 is SQIVND (reference sequence). V lost 2 bases, J lost 5 bases, and 3 bases stayed unmatched. CDR3 loop: CASSILQGATGELFF. The CDR3 DNA follows: TGTGCCAGTAGTATACTACAGGGGGCAACCGGGGAGCTGTTTTTT.

V gene TRBV2 combines with J gene TRBJ1-2; D gene ambiguous. This CDR3 is 13 amino acids long. Germline assignment: CDR1 SNHLY and CDR2 FYNNEI. Trimming stripped 2 bases from V and 2 bases from J, with 6 bases between. The CDR3: CASSENRNYGYTF. CDR3 nucleotide sequence: TGTGCCAGCAGTGAAAACAGAAACTATGGCTACACCTTC.

V usage is TRBV14 and J usage is TRBJ2-7; TRBD1 is a possible D gene (5 bases). Germline lookup yields CDR1 SGHDN and CDR2 FVKESK. The V gene lost 8 bases and the J gene lost 1 base, with 24 bases spanning the gap. This CDR3 comprises 17 residues. The CDR3: CASSQWAGHPFSYEQYF. The DNA for the CDR3 is TGTGCCAGCTCGCAGTGGGCAGGGCATCCCTTTTCCTACGAGCAGTACTTC. Supplemented by reference TRBV14 and TRBJ2-7, the full variable domain reads EAGVTQFPSHSVIEKGQTVTLRCDPISGHDNLYWYRRVMGKEIKFLLHFVKESKQDESGMPNNRFLAERTGGTYSTLKVQPAELEDSGVYFCASSQWAGHPFSYEQYFGPGTRLTVT.

The rearrangement joins TRBV9 to TRBJ2-1; TRBD2 agrees at 9 bases. Germline V CDR1 and CDR2: SGDLS, YYNGEE. This CDR3 is built from 16 residues. V lost 6 bases to trimming and J lost 9 bases; unmatched junction nucleotides: 16. Written as DNA, the CDR3 is TGTGCCAGCACCCTTGGCGGGAGGGCCCAAGTCGGTGAGCAGTTCTTC. This translates into CASTLGGRAQVGEQFF.

There are a few counts of this clone. This CDR3 is also generated by other DNA sequences in the sample. The V call is TRBV9, the J call TRBJ1-3; no reliable D call. The CDR3 sequence is 13 residues long. Trimming took off 5 bases at V and 2 bases at J, with 8 bases between the two ends. The germline V gene has CDR1 SGDLS and CDR2 YYNGEE. The DNA of the CDR3 is TGTGCCAGCAGTTACGGGGCTGGAAACACCATATATTTT. This encodes CASSYGAGNTIYF.

The gene calls are TRBV5-1 and TRBJ1-3, with TRBD1 identical over 10 bases. The CDR3 loop spans 17 amino acids. The germline CDR1 and CDR2 sequences are SGHRS and YFSETQ. V trimming: 0 bases; J trimming: 0 bases; junction bases outside the gene matches: 3. The CDR3: CASSLGQGASSGNTIYF. The CDR3 DNA sequence: TGCGCCAGCAGCTTGGGACAGGGGGCCAGCTCTGGAAACACCATATATTTT.

This chain joins TRBV9 and TRBJ2-7; 8 bases line up with TRBD1. CDR1 and CDR2 from the germline V gene are SGDLS and YYNGEE. V was pared by 3 bases and J by 3 bases, with 5 bases of the junction left unmatched. This CDR3 spans 14 amino acids. The chain's CDR3 is CASSAGQGGYEQYF. CDR3 nucleotide sequence: TGTGCCAGCAGCGCAGGACAGGGTGGCTACGAGCAGTACTTC.

The V and J genes are TRBV7-2 and TRBJ1-2; 7 nucleotides match TRBD1. J lost 1 base, V lost 8 bases, and 13 bases had no gene match. CDR1 and CDR2 from the germline V gene are SGHTA and FQGNSA. The CDR3 has 16 amino acids. As DNA, the CDR3 is TGTGCCAGCGCAGACAGGGTATTATATTATAACTATGGCTACACCTTC. Protein: CASADRVLYYNYGYTF.

This chain joins TRBV5-1 and TRBJ1-1; maybe TRBD1 (5 bases). CDR1 is SGHRS, CDR2 YFSETQ, per germline. V was shortened by 0 bases and J by 4 bases, with 10 bases between the two germline ends. The CDR3 is 14 residues long. The DNA for the CDR3 is TGCGCCAGCAGCTTGGATGGGGGGATCACTGAAGCTTTCTTT. It specifies CASSLDGGITEAFF.

The chain is built from TRBV19 and TRBJ2-3, with 7 bases matching TRBD2. The CDR3 covers 15 residues. V lost 3 bases to trimming and J lost 5 bases; unmatched junction nucleotides: 8. Per the germline V gene, CDR1 is LNHDA and CDR2 is SQIVND (reference sequence). CDR3: CASSINPGLVDTQYF. CDR3 bases: TGTGCCAGTAGTATCAACCCCGGACTAGTAGATACGCAGTATTTT.

This rearrangement joins TRBV4-2 to TRBJ2-3; TRBD2 aligns across 15 bases. The CDR3 has 19 residues. V was clipped by 0 bases and J by 5 bases; unmatched bases: 9. Germline V gene data show CDR1 as LGHNA and CDR2 as YNFKEQ. Here the CDR3 reads CASSQDSGLAGGRGDTQYF. As DNA, the CDR3 is TGTGCCAGCAGCCAAGATTCGGGACTAGCGGGGGGCCGGGGAGATACGCAGTATTTT.

This sequence joins TRBV6-4 and TRBJ1-6; D not certain. The CDR3 is made up of 14 amino acids. The V gene's germline CDR1 is MRHNA and CDR2 SNTAGT. Trimming stripped 1 base from V and 6 bases from J, with 7 bases between. The CDR3 region is CASSDFSVNSPLHF. In DNA, the CDR3 is TGTGCCAGCAGTGACTTTTCGGTTAATTCACCCCTCCACTTT.

The J gene is TRBJ2-1, the V gene TRBV2, with TRBD1 matching over 11 bases. V shed 9 bases and J 7 bases; nucleotides not matched to a gene: 11. The CDR3 runs 15 residues. Germline V gives CDR1 SNHLY, CDR2 FYNNEI. The CDR3 region has the DNA TGTGCCAGAGTTCGAGAGGACAGGGGGCCGAATGAGCAGTTCTTC. Protein: CARVREDRGPNEQFF.

This clone was seen a few times. V is TRBV27 and J is TRBJ2-7, with TRBD1 identical over 12 bases. The J segment lost 6 bases and the V segment lost 6 bases, leaving 6 bases of the junction unmatched. The CDR3 contains 14 residues. CDR1 and CDR2 (germline): MNHEY, SMNVEV (reference sequence). Written as DNA, the CDR3 is TGTGCCAGCAGCCCCGGGACAGGGGGCGTCGAGCAGTACTTC. This gives the protein CASSPGTGGVEQYF.

The chain carries TRBV7-9 and TRBJ2-3; 9 bases fit TRBD2. V lost 5 bases to trimming and J lost 1 base; unmatched junction nucleotides: 10. The CDR3 is 17 residues long. Per germline, CDR1 SEHNR and CDR2 FQNEAQ (reference sequence). CDR3 sequence reads: CASSRTAGGPGTDTQYF. CDR3 in DNA: TGTGCCAGCAGCCGGACGGCGGGAGGGCCCGGCACAGATACGCAGTATTTT.

This rearrangement joins TRBV5-1 to TRBJ2-2, with D possibly being TRBD2 (5 bases). V lost 2 bases to trimming and J lost 5 bases, with 7 bases between them. This CDR3 region has 13 residues. Germline V gene lookup returns CDR1 SGHRS and CDR2 YFSETQ. The CDR3 DNA sequence: TGCGCCAGCAGCTTACGGACTACCGGGGAGCTGTTTTTT. Translation gives CASSLRTTGELFF.

This clone was picked up a small number of times. As DNA, the CDR3 is TGCAGCGCCACACAGGGGTCCTACGAGCAGTACTTC. Its protein product is CSATQGSYEQYF. This chain connects TRBV29-1 to TRBJ2-7; 7 bases line up with TRBD1. Trimming took 7 bases from V and 1 from J; bases not matched to a gene: 4. Germline V gives CDR1 SQVTM, CDR2 ANQGSEA. CDR3 length equals 12 residues.